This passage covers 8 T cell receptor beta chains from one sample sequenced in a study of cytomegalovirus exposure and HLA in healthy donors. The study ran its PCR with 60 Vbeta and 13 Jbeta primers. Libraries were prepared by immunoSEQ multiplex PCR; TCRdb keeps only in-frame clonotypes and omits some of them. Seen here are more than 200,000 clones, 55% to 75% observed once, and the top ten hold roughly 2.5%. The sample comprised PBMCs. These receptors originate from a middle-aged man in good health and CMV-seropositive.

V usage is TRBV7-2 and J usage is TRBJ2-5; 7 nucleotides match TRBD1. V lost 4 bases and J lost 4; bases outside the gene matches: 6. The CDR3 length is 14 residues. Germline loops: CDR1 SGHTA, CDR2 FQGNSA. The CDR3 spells CASSSTGSLETQYF. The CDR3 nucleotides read TGTGCCAGCAGCTCGACAGGGAGTCTAGAGACCCAGTACTTC.

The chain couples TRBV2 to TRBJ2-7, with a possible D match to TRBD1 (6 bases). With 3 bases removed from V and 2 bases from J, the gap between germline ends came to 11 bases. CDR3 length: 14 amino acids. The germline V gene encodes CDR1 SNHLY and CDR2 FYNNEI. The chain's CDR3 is CASSEEQGPYEQYF. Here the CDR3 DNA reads TGTGCCAGCAGTGAGGAACAGGGTCCCTACGAGCAGTACTTC.

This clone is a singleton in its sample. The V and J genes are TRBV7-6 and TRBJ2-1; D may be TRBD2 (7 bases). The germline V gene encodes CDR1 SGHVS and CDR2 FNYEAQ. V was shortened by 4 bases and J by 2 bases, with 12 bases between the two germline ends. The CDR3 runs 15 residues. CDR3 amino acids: CASSSGGGAYNEQFF. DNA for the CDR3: TGTGCCAGCAGCTCTGGAGGGGGGGCCTACAATGAGCAGTTCTTC.

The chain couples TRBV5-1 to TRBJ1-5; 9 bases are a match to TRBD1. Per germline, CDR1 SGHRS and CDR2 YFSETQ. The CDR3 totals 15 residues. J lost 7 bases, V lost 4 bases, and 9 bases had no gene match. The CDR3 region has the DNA TGCGCCAGCAGCCGACAGGGGGACCCCGGACAGCCCCAGCATTTT. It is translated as CASSRQGDPGQPQHF.

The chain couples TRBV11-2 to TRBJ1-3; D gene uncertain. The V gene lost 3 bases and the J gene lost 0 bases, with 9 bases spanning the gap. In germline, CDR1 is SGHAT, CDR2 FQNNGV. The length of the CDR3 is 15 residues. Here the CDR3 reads CASSFLRSSGNTIYF. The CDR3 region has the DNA TGTGCCAGCAGCTTCCTTAGGAGCTCTGGAAACACCATATATTTT.

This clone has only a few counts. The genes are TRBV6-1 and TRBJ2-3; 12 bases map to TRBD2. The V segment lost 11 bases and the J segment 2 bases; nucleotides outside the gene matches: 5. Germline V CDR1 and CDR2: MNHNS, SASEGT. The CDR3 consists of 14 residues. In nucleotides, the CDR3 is TGTGCCGGGAGACTAGCGGGGGACACAGATACGCAGTATTTT. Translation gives CAGRLAGDTDTQYF.

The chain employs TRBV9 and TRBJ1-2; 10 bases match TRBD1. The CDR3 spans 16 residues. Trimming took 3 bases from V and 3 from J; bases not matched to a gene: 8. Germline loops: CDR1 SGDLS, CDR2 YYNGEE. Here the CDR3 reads CASSASRDRGDYGYTF. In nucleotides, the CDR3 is TGTGCCAGCAGCGCTTCCCGGGACAGGGGCGACTATGGCTACACCTTC.

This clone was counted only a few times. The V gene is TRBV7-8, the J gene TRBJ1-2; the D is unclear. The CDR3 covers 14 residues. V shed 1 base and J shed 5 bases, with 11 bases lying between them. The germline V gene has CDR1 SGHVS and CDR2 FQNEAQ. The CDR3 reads CASSLGQSPYGYTF. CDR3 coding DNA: TGTGCCAGCAGCTTAGGCCAGTCCCCTTATGGCTACACCTTC.